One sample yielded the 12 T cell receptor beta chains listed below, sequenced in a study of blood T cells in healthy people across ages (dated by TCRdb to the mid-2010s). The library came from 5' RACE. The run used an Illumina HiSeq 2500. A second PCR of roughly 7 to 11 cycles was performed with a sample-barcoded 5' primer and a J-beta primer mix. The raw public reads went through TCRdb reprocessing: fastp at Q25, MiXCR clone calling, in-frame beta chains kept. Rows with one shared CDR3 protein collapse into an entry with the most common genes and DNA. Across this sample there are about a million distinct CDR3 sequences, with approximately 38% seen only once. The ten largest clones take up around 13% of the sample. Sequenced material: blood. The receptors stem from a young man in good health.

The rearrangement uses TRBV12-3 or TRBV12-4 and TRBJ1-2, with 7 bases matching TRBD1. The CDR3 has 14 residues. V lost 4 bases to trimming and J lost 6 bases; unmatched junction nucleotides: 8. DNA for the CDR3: TGTGCCAGCAGTTGGGAGGGGGCGGGGCATGGCTACACCTTC. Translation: CASSWEGAGHGYTF.

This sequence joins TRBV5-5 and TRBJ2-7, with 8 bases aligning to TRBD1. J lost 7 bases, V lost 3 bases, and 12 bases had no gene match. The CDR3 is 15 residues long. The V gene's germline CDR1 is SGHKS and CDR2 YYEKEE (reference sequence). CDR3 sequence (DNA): TGTGCCAGCAGCTCTACAGGGGGGACCTACAATGAGCAGTACTTC. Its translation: CASSSTGGTYNEQYF.

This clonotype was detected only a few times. Here the CDR3 reads CASLSELWGYEQYF. The CDR3 bases are TGTGCCAGCCTTTCTGAGTTGTGGGGCTACGAGCAGTACTTC. The rearrangement joins TRBV6-6 to TRBJ2-7; unclear D gene. The CDR3 loop spans 14 amino acids. Trimming stripped 8 bases from V and 3 bases from J, with 17 bases between. Germline V lookup: CDR1 MNHNY, CDR2 SVGAGI (reference sequence).

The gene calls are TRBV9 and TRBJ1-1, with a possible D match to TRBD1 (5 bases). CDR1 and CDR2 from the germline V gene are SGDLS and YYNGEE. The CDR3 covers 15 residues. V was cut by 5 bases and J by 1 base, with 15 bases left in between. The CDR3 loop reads CASSPGQVTNTEAFF. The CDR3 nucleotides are TGTGCCAGCAGTCCGGGGCAGGTGACGAACACTGAAGCTTTCTTT.

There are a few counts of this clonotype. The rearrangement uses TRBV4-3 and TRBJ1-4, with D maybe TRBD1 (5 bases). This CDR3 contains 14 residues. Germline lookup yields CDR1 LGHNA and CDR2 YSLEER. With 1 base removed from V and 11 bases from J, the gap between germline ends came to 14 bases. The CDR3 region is CASSQAKTEGKLFF. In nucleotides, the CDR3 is TGCGCCAGCAGCCAAGCGAAGACAGAAGGTAAACTGTTTTTT.

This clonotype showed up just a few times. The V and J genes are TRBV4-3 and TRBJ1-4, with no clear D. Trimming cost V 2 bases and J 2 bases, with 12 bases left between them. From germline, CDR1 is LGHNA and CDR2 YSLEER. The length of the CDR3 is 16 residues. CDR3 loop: CASSQLPGTTNEKLFF. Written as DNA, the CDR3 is TGCGCCAGCAGCCAACTTCCGGGAACCACTAATGAAAAACTGTTTTTT.

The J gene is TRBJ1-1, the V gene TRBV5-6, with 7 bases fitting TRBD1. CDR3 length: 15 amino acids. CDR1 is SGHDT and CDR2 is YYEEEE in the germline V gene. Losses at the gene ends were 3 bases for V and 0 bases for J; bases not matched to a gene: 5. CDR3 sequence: CASSWETGMNTEAFF. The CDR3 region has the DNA TGTGCCAGCAGCTGGGAGACAGGGATGAACACTGAAGCTTTCTTT.

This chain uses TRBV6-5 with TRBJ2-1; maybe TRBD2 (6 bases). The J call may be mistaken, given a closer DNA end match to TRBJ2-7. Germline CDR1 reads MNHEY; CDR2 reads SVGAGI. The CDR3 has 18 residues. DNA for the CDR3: TGTGCCAGCAGTTACTCGTTGTTGGCTAGCGCTTACTACAATGAGCAGTACTTC. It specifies CASSYSLLASAYYNEQYF.

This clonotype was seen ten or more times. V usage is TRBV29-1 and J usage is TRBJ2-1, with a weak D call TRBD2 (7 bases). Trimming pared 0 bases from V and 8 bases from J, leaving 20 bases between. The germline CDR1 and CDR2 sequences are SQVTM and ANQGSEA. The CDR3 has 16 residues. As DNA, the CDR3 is TGCAGCGTTGAAGATAGGGGGGGACCCCCTGGGGATGAGCAGTTCTTC. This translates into CSVEDRGGPPGDEQFF.

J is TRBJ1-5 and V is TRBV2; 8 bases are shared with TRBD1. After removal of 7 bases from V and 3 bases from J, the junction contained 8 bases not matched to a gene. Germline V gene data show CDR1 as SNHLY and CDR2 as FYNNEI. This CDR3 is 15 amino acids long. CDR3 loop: CASTVDRAYNQPQHF. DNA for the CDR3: TGTGCCAGCACCGTGGACAGGGCATACAATCAGCCCCAGCATTTT.

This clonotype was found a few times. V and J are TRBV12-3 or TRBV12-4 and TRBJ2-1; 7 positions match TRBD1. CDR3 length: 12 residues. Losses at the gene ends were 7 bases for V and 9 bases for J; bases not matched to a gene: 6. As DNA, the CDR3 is TGTGCCAGCACCCTGACAGGGCCTGAGCAGTTCTTC. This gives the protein CASTLTGPEQFF.

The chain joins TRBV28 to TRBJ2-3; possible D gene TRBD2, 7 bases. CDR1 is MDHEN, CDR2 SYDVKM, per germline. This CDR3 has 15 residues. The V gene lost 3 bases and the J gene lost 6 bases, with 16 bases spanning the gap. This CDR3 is CASSFEGGSKDTQYF. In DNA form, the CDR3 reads TGTGCCAGCAGTTTTGAGGGGGGGAGTAAGGATACGCAGTATTTT.